The clone carrying this T cell receptor beta chain was recorded a few times. Its matching antigen is unknown. Each single cDNA molecule received a unique molecular identifier. TCRdb fed the 5' RACE reads into MiXCR, producing one record per CDR3 protein. Seen here are about 67,000 distinct CDR3 sequences, 11% observed once, and the top ten hold 3.5% to 4%. The data derive from a study of early T cells in non-severe SARS-CoV-2 infection. Turning to the study itself: Sequencing used unsorted whole-blood bulk RNA, so chains lack pairing.

Trimming stripped 1 base from V and 5 bases from J, with 8 bases between. The germline gives CDR1 SGHVS, CDR2 FQNEAQ. The CDR3 sequence is 13 residues long. General study findings and limits: Anti-spike CD8 specificities were favored by VDJdb matching, whose results missed private and CD4 specificities.

The receptor was derived from an adult who was a healthcare worker with PCR-confirmed SARS-CoV-2 infection or an uninfected control (not recorded which). Material for sequencing was whole blood. The gene calls are TRBV7-8 and TRBJ1-1; weak D call: TRBD1 (5 bases). In DNA form, the CDR3 reads TGTGCCAGCAGCTTAGGGGGACGGACTGAAGCTTTCTTT. Its translation: CASSLGGRTEAFF.